The entry below describes one T cell receptor beta chain. Original methodology: Amplification from reference gene primers served as the basis for estimated nucleated cell counts. Only in-frame clones appear in the TCRdb table, and some are missing; sequencing was by immunoSEQ multiplex PCR. The D gene and trimming were derived from the DNA, and the V and J assignments and clone size from that table. The repertoire consists of under 250,000 clones, with 75% to 85% occurring once and the leading ten covering around 6%. V lost 2 bases and J 4 bases, leaving 15 bases between the germline ends. Germline CDR1 reads MDHEN; CDR2 reads SYDVKM. There are 15 residues in the CDR3. The record originates from a study of blood T cell repertoires in COVID-19. For the study at large: Samples taken during acute and convalescent COVID-19 were collected in the United States, Italy and Spain. PBMCs, B-cell-depleted T cells, or T cells were the source of the cDNA or gDNA that made up the material.

Sequencing was carried out using peripheral blood. This receptor was taken from a human donor in a cohort sampled during active COVID-19. The chain uses TRBV28 and TRBJ2-7; no clear D gene. DNA of the CDR3: TGTGCCAGCAGTTTAAACTTACCGGTTCGATACGAGCAGTACTTC. This gives the protein CASSLNLPVRYEQYF. The whole variable domain, filled in from reference TRBV28 and TRBJ2-7, reads DVKVTQSSRYLVKRTGEKVFLECVQDMDHENMFWYRQDPGLGLRLIYFSYDVKMKEKGDIPEGYSVSREKKERFSLILESASTNQTSMYLCASSLNLPVRYEQYFGPGTRLTVT.